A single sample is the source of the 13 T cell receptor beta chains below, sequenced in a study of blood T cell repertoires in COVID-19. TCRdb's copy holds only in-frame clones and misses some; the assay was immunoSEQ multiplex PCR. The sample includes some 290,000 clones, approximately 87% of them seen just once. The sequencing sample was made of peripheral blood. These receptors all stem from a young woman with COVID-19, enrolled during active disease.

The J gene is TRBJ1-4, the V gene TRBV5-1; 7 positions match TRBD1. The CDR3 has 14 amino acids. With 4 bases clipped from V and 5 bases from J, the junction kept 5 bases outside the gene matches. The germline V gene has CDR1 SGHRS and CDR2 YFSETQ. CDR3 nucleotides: TGCGCCAGCAGCACGGGACAGTCAAATGAAAAACTGTTTTTT. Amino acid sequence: CASSTGQSNEKLFF.

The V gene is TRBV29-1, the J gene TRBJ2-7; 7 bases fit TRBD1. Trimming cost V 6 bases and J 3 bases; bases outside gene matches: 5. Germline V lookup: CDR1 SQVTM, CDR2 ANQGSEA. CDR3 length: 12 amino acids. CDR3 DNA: TGCAGCGTAAGGACAGGTAACTACGAGCAGTACTTC. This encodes CSVRTGNYEQYF.

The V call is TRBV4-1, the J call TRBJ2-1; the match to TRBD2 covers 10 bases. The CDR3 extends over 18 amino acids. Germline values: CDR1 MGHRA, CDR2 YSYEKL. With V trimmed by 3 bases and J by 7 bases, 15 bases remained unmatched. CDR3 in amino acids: CASSQSSGRPPKPNEQFF. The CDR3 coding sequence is TGCGCCAGCAGCCAGAGTAGCGGGAGGCCCCCCAAGCCTAATGAGCAGTTCTTC.

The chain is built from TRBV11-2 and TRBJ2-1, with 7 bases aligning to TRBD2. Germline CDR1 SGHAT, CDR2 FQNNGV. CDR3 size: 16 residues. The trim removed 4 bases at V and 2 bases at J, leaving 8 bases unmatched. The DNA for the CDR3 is TGTGCCAGCAGCTCCAGCGGGCGGGAGCCCTACAATGAGCAGTTCTTC. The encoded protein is CASSSSGREPYNEQFF.

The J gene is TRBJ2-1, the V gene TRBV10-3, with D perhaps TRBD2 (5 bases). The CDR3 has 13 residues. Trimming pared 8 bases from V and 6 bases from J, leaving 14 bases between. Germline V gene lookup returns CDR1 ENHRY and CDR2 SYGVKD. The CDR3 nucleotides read TGTGCCATCCAACCTGAGGGCGGCAATGAGCAGTTCTTC. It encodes CAIQPEGGNEQFF.

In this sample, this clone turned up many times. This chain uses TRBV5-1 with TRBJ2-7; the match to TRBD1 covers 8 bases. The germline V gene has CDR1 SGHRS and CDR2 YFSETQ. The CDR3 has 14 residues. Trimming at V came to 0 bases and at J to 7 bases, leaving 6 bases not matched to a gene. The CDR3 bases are TGCGCCAGCAGCTTGGAGGACAGGGTCCTAGAGCAGTACTTC. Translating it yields CASSLEDRVLEQYF.

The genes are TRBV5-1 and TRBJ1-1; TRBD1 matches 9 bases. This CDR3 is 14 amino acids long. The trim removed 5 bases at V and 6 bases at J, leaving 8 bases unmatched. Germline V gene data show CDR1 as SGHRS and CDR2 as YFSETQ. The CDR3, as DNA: TGCGCCAGCAGACCTATACAGGGGGCCGCTGAAGCTTTCTTT. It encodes CASRPIQGAAEAFF.

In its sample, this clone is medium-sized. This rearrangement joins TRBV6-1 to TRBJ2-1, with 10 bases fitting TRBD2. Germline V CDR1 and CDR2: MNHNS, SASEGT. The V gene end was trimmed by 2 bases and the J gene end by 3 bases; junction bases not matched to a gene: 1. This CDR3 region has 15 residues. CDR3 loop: CASSELAGDYNEQFF. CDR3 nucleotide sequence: TGTGCCAGCAGTGAACTAGCGGGGGACTACAATGAGCAGTTCTTC.

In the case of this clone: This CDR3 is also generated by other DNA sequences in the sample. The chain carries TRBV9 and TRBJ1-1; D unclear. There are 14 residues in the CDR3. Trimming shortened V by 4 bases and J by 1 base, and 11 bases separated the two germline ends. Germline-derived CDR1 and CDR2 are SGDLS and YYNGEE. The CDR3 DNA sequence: TGTGCCAGCAGCCCTGAAACCAGGAACACTGAAGCTTTCTTT. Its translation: CASSPETRNTEAFF.

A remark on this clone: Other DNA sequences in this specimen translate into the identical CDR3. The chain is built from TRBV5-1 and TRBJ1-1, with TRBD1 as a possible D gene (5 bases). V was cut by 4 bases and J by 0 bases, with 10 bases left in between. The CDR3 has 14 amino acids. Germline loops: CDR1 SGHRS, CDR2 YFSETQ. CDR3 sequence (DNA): TGCGCCAGCAGCGTAACAGGATTGAACACTGAAGCTTTCTTT. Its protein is CASSVTGLNTEAFF. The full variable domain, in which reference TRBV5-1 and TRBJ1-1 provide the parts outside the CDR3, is KAGVTQTPRYLIKTRGQQVTLSCSPISGHRSVSWYQQTPGQGLQFLFEYFSETQRNKGNFPGRFSGRQFSNSRSEMNVSTLELGDSALYLCASSVTGLNTEAFFGQGTRLTVV.

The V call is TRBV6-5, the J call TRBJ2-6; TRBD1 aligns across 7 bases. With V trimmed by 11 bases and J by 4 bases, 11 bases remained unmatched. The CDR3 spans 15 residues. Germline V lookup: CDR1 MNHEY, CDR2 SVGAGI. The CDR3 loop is CAGTVGSAGANVLTF. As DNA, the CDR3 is TGTGCCGGGACAGTTGGTAGCGCCGGGGCCAACGTCCTGACTTTC.

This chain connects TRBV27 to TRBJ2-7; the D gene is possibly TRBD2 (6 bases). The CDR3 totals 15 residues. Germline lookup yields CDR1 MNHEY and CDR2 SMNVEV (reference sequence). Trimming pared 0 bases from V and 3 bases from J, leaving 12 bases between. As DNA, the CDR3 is TGTGCCAGCAGTTTATCGGGGGGATTGGGCTACGAGCAGTACTTC. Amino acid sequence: CASSLSGGLGYEQYF.

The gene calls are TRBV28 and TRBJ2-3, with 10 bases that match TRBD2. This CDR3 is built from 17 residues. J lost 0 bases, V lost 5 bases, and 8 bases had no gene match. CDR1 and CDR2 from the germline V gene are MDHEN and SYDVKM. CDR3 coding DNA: TGTGCCAGCAGTGCCTCAGGACTAGCGGTTAGCACAGATACGCAGTATTTT. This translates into CASSASGLAVSTDTQYF.